The TCR beta chain under discussion was sequenced for a study of blood T cell repertoires in COVID-19. Study details: Researchers got acute and convalescent COVID-19 samples from the United States, Italy and Spain.

Methods used by the authors: Nucleated cell number was recorded as an estimate derived from reference gene primer amplification. Assay: immunoSEQ multiplex PCR; the TCRdb copy retains only in-frame clones and omits some. Clone size and V and J calls were adopted from that table, with D and trimming inferred from the DNA. The sample has under 300,000 clones, 85% to 95% seen once. V lost 0 bases, J lost 0 bases, and 13 bases lay in between. This CDR3 region has 16 residues. The germline CDR1 and CDR2 sequences are SGHRS and YFSETQ. Ages ranged from roughly 18 to 100 years, with residence in approximately 25 US areas. Each participant's cohort was designated according to participant-reported clinical history.

The chain recombines TRBV5-1 with TRBJ2-7; D is unclear. The TCR was taken from a young woman who had recovered from COVID-19. Specimen: PBMCs or T cells enriched from blood (not recorded which). The CDR3 bases are TGCGCCAGCAGCTTGGAAGAGCGTAAAACCTCCTACGAGCAGTACTTC. Protein product: CASSLEERKTSYEQYF.